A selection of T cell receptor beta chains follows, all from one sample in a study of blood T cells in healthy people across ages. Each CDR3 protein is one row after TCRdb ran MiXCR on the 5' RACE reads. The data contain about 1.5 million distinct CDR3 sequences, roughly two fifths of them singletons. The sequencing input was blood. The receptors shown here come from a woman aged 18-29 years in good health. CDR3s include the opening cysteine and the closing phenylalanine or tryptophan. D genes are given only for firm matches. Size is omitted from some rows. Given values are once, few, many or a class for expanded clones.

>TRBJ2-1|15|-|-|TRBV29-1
CSVARTRAPTDEQFF
TGCAGCGTTGCCCGGACCCGGGCCCCTACGGATGAGCAGTTCTTC
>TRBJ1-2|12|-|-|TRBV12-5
CASVPPAYGYTF
TGTGCTAGTGTCCCTCCGGCCTATGGCTACACCTTC
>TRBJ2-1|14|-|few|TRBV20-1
CSARFQSSYNEQFF
TGCAGTGCTAGATTCCAGAGCTCCTACAATGAGCAGTTCTTC
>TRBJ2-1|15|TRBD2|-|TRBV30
CAWSVRGGVYNEQFF
TGTGCCTGGAGTGTACGCGGGGGGGTCTACAATGAGCAGTTCTTC
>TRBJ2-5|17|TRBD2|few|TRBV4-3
CASSQGPAGVTQETQYF
TGCGCCAGCAGCCAAGGCCCAGCGGGAGTAACCCAAGAGACCCAGTACTTC
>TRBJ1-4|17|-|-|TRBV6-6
CASSFEVGAATNEKLFF
TGTGCCAGCAGTTTCGAGGTGGGGGCGGCAACTAATGAAAAACTGTTTTTT
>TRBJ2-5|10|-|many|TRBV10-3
CATGAETQYF
TGTGCCACCGGGGCAGAGACCCAGTACTTC
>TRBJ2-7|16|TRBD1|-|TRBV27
CASNPLPGQGFYEQYF
TGTGCCAGCAACCCCCTTCCGGGACAGGGCTTCTACGAGCAGTACTTC
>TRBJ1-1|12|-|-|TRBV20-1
CSAREYKPEAFF
TGCAGTGCTAGAGAGTATAAGCCTGAAGCTTTCTTT
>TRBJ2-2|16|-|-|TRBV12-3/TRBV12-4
CASNGITLWRTGELFF
TGTGCCAGCAATGGGATTACCCTGTGGAGAACCGGGGAGCTGTTTTTT
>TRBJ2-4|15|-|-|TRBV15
CATSRVLSGENIQYF
TGTGCCACCAGCAGAGTCTTATCAGGAGAAAACATTCAGTACTTC
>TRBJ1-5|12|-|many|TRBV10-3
CAISEGVQPQHF
TGTGCCATCAGTGAAGGGGTGCAGCCCCAGCATTTT
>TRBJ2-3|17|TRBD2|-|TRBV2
CASKEYSLAEQTDAQYF
TGTGCCAGCAAAGAGTACTCACTAGCGGAACAAACAGATGCGCAGTATTTT
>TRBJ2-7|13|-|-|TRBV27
CASSMAPTYEQYF
TGTGCCAGCAGTATGGCACCCACCTACGAGCAGTACTTC
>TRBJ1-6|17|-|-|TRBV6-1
CASSALAGTQNNSPLHF
TGTGCCAGCAGTGCACTAGCCGGGACACAGAATAATTCACCCCTCCACTTT
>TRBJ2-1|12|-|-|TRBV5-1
CASSLRKPEQFF
TGCGCCAGCAGCTTGCGTAAACCCGAGCAGTTCTTC
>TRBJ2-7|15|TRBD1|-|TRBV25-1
CASSGQGQATYEQYF
TGTGCCAGCAGTGGCCAGGGACAGGCAACCTACGAGCAGTACTTC
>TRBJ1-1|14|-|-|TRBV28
CAGSSHRRNTEAFF
TGTGCCGGCAGTTCGCACAGGAGGAACACTGAAGCTTTCTTT
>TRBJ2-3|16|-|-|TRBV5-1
CASTDGARGNKDTQYF
TGCGCCAGCACGGATGGGGCGCGGGGTAACAAAGATACGCAGTATTTT
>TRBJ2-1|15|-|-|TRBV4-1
CASSIPGGRDNEQFF
TGCGCCAGCAGCATCCCCGGGGGCAGGGACAATGAGCAGTTCTTC
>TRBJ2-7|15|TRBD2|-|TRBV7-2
CASSRGGEGAYEQYF
TGTGCCAGCAGCCGGGGGGGGGAGGGGGCCTACGAGCAGTACTTC
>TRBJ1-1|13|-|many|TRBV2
CASSSLEDTEAFF
TGTGCCAGCAGTTCGCTTGAGGACACTGAAGCTTTCTTT
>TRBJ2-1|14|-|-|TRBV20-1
CSAPPGPRSGEQFF
TGCAGTGCCCCACCGGGACCCAGGTCTGGTGAGCAGTTCTTC
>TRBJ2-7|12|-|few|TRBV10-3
CAISVSAGEQYF
TGTGCCATCAGTGTTAGTGCGGGCGAGCAGTACTTC
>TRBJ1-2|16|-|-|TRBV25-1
CASSEPNSRPYYGYTF
TGTGCCAGCAGTGAACCAAATTCTCGACCCTACTATGGCTACACCTTC
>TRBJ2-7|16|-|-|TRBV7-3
CASSSISRGLYNEQYF
TGTGCCAGCAGCTCCATATCCCGGGGACTTTACAATGAGCAGTACTTC
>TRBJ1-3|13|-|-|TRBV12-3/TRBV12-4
CASSLWAGNTIYF
TGTGCCAGCAGTTTATGGGCTGGAAACACCATATATTTT
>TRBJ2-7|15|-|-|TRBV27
CASSPSGRQSYEQYF
TGTGCCAGCAGTCCCTCGGGACGGCAATCCTACGAGCAGTACTTC
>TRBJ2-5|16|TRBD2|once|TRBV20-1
CSANIRGLAGVNEQYF
TGCAGTGCTAATATTCGGGGACTAGCGGGAGTTAATGAGCAGTACTTC